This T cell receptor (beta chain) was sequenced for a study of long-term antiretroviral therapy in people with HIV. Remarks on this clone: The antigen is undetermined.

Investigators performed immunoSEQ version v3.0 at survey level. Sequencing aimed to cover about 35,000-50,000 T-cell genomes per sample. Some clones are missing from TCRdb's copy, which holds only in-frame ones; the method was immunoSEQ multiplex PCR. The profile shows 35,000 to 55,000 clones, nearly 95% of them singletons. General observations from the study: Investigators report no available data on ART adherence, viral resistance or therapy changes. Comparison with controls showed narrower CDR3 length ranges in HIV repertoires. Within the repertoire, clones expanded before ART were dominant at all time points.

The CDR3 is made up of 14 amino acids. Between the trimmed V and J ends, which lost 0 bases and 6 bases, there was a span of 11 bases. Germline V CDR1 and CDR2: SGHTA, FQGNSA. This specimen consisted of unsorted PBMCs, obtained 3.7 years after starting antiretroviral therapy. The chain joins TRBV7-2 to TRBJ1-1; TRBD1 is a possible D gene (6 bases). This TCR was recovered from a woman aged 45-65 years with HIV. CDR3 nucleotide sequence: TGTGCCAGCAGCTTAGCATCACAGGGTTCTGAAGCTTTCTTT. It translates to CASSLASQGSEAFF.